The rows below give T cell receptor beta chains drawn from one sample of a study of T-cell reconstitution after alpha-beta-depleted transplantation in children. TCRdb itself ran the PCR reads through MiXCR, one entry per CDR3 protein. The data contain around 370,000 distinct CDR3 sequences, about 17% of them singletons. Source: PBMCs, mostly from graft donor cells, taken 360 days after TCRalphabeta/CD19-depleted stem cell transplant. These receptors were collected from a male patient aged 2 to 9 who had a stem cell transplant for acute lymphoblastic leukemia, so the T cells may come from the graft donor. CDR3s include the opening cysteine and the closing phenylalanine or tryptophan. Fields, in order: J gene, V gene, clone size, D gene, CDR3 DNA, CDR3 protein. The D gene is left open where the match is weak. Clone size is given for some rows only: seen once, a few or many times, or a class if the clone is expanded.

>TRBJ1-5|TRBV4-1|few|TRBD1
TGCGCCAGCAGCCAGGACAGGGCCGGCAATCAGCCCCAGCATTTT
CASSQDRAGNQPQHF
>TRBJ2-1|TRBV6-1|-|-
TGTGCCAGCAGCCCCGACTGGGGTTTTTCCTACAATGAGCAGTTCTTC
CASSPDWGFSYNEQFF
>TRBJ2-3|TRBV10-3|-|TRBD2
TGTGCCATCAGTGAGCGAGGGACTAGCGGGAGGGCCGGAACAGATACGCAGTATTTT
CAISERGTSGRAGTDTQYF
>TRBJ2-3|TRBV18|many|-
TGTGCCAGCTCACCCAACAGGGATACGCAGTATTTT
CASSPNRDTQYF
>TRBJ2-7|TRBV6-2/TRBV6-3|many|-
TGTGCCAGCAGTTACCGGGAGCACGAGCAGTACTTC
CASSYREHEQYF
>TRBJ2-2|TRBV3-1|few|TRBD2
TGTGCCAGCAGCCAATTCCTAGCGGCATACACCGGGGAGCTGTTTTTT
CASSQFLAAYTGELFF
>TRBJ1-3|TRBV12-3/TRBV12-4|many|TRBD1
TGTGCCAGCAGCTCCGAAAGGACAGGGGGCGATCGCACCATATATTTT
CASSSERTGGDRTIYF
>TRBJ1-1|TRBV5-1|-|-
TGCGCCAGCAGCTTGTTTGGGGACACTGAAGCTTTCTTT
CASSLFGDTEAFF
>TRBJ1-1|TRBV3-1|-|-
TGTGCCAGCAGCCAAGCTTCCGGCACTGAAGCTTTCTTT
CASSQASGTEAFF
>TRBJ2-5|TRBV7-9|-|TRBD1
TGTGCCAGCAGCTTAGGGGACAGGGAAGCGGAGACCCAGTACTTC
CASSLGDREAETQYF
>TRBJ2-1|TRBV3-1|many|-
TGTGCCAGCAGCCAACGCGGAGGGGTGCAGTTCTTC
CASSQRGGVQFF
>TRBJ2-2|TRBV4-1|many|-
TGCGCCAGCAGCCCGACGAGGTCGGGGGTGGGGAACACCGGGGAGCTGTTTTTT
CASSPTRSGVGNTGELFF
>TRBJ1-1|TRBV5-4|many|-
TGTGCCAGCAGCTTGGTCTTACAGGGGAACACTGAAGCTTTCTTT
CASSLVLQGNTEAFF
>TRBJ1-1|TRBV19|-|-
TGTGCCAGTAGTATAAGGCGGGGAACTGAAGCTTTCTTT
CASSIRRGTEAFF
>TRBJ2-3|TRBV7-2|-|TRBD2
TGTGCCAGCAGCTCTAGCGGGCACCCTAGCACAGATACGCAGTATTTT
CASSSSGHPSTDTQYF
>TRBJ2-7|TRBV7-8|few|-
TGTGCCAGCAGCTTAGAGAACAGGTACACCTACGAGCAGTACTTC
CASSLENRYTYEQYF
>TRBJ2-3|TRBV9|-|-
TGTGCCAGCAGCGTTCAGGCCTCTGTTCTCACAGATACGCAGTATTTT
CASSVQASVLTDTQYF
>TRBJ2-2|TRBV11-2|-|-
TGTGCCAGCAGCACTTACCGGCCCGGGGGCGGCAACACCGGGGAGCTGTTTTTT
CASSTYRPGGGNTGELFF
>TRBJ2-2|TRBV2|few|-
TGTGCCAGCAGGGGGACTGCAGCCGGGGAGCTGTTTTTT
CASRGTAAGELFF
>TRBJ2-3|TRBV28|-|TRBD1
TGTGCCAGCAGCCGACAGGGGACACCGCCGCAGTATTTT
CASSRQGTPPQYF
>TRBJ2-1|TRBV7-9|-|-
TGTGCCAGCAGCTTAGCGGGGATCTACAATGAGCAGTTCTTC
CASSLAGIYNEQFF
>TRBJ2-3|TRBV5-1|few|TRBD2
TGCGCCAGCAGCTTGGGGGGACTAGCAGCCACAGATACGCAGTATTTT
CASSLGGLAATDTQYF
>TRBJ2-7|TRBV15|-|-
TGTGCCACCAGCGGTTGGGGTCCAGACTACGAGCAGTACTTC
CATSGWGPDYEQYF
>TRBJ2-1|TRBV30|few|-
TGTGCCTGGGGACGAGGGGGGAGCTCCTACAATGAGCAGTTCTTC
CAWGRGGSSYNEQFF
>TRBJ2-1|TRBV29-1|few|TRBD2
TGCAGCGTTGCGAGCGGGAGGGCCATCGTCGATGAGCAGTTCTTC
CSVASGRAIVDEQFF
>TRBJ1-5|TRBV2|-|-
TGTGCCAGCAGCGGGGACTCGGGAATGAATCAGCCCCAGCATTTT
CASSGDSGMNQPQHF
>TRBJ2-1|TRBV15|few|TRBD2
TGTGCCACCAGCAGCCGACTAGCGGGAGGGCCTCTGAGTAATGAGCAGTTCTTC
CATSSRLAGGPLSNEQFF
>TRBJ1-6|TRBV20-1|-|-
TGCAGTGCGACAGGAGGCTCCGATTCACCCCTCCACTTT
CSATGGSDSPLHF
>TRBJ2-1|TRBV6-2/TRBV6-3|-|TRBD2
TGTGCCAGCAGTTACTTTCGGGAGGGGGTCGAGCAGTTCTTC
CASSYFREGVEQFF
>TRBJ2-5|TRBV11-2|few|-
TGTGCCAGGCGGGACTCCGAAGAGACCCAGTACTTC
CARRDSEETQYF
>TRBJ2-4|TRBV20-1|few|TRBD2
TGCAGTGCTATAAGAGGGAGGGACGGCAAAAACATTCAGTACTTC
CSAIRGRDGKNIQYF
>TRBJ2-3|TRBV4-2|many|-
TGTGCCAGCAGCCAAGATCGGAAGGGAGATACGCAGTATTTT
CASSQDRKGDTQYF
>TRBJ2-3|TRBV4-3|few|-
TGCGCCAGCAGCCGAGGCATTTCCCGTACGCAGTATTTT
CASSRGISRTQYF
>TRBJ1-4|TRBV4-3|few|-
TGCGCCAGCAGCCAAGGTTTATCGGCGGGCGAAAAACTGTTTTTT
CASSQGLSAGEKLFF
>TRBJ2-7|TRBV10-3|many|TRBD1
TGTGCCGTTTTCGCAGGGGGCTCCTACGAGCAGTACTTC
CAVFAGGSYEQYF
>TRBJ2-7|TRBV9|-|TRBD2
TGTGCCAGCAGCGTGGGAGGACTAGCGGGAGGGTTGGCTAACGAGCAGTACTTC
CASSVGGLAGGLANEQYF
>TRBJ2-5|TRBV28|many|TRBD2
TGTGCCAGCAGTTACCCTAGACTAGCGGGAACGAGCGAGACCCAGTACTTC
CASSYPRLAGTSETQYF
>TRBJ2-7|TRBV15|many|TRBD1
TGTGCCACCAGCAGAGGGGGACAGGGCTCCTACGAGCAGTACTTC
CATSRGGQGSYEQYF
>TRBJ2-1|TRBV18|few|-
TGTGCCAGCTCACCACCTATCCCGGCTGCCTACAATGAGCAGTTCTTC
CASSPPIPAAYNEQFF
>TRBJ2-7|TRBV18|few|-
TGTGCCAGCTCACGACGGGACGCTCAGGACGAGCAGTACTTC
CASSRRDAQDEQYF
>TRBJ2-4|TRBV20-1|few|-
TGCAGTGCTAGAGATCCCCCGGGACCACTAGCCAAAAACATTCAGTACTTC
CSARDPPGPLAKNIQYF
>TRBJ1-1|TRBV6-2/TRBV6-3|few|-
TGTGCCAGCAGTTACTCGCGGGCTGAAGCTTTCTTT
CASSYSRAEAFF
>TRBJ2-1|TRBV12-3/TRBV12-4|-|-
TGTGCCAGCAGCCAGGCACTAGAACATGAGCAGTTCTTC
CASSQALEHEQFF
>TRBJ2-1|TRBV14|-|-
TGTGCCAGCAGCCCTAGCGCCGACTCCTACAATGAGCAGTTCTTC
CASSPSADSYNEQFF
>TRBJ2-1|TRBV14|few|TRBD2
TGTGCCAGCAAGGGGACGGCTAGCGGGAGGGCGAATGAGCAGTTCTTC
CASKGTASGRANEQFF
>TRBJ2-1|TRBV19|few|-
TGTGCCAGTAGTATGGGTCGATACTACAATGAGCAGTTCTTC
CASSMGRYYNEQFF
>TRBJ2-1|TRBV2|-|TRBD2
TGTGCCAGCAGTGAAGCTAAGTTTGGCGGGAGGGGGCAGTTCTTC
CASSEAKFGGRGQFF
>TRBJ1-3|TRBV12-3/TRBV12-4|few|-
TGTGCCAGCACCCTGTTATCTGGAAACACCATATATTTT
CASTLLSGNTIYF
>TRBJ2-1|TRBV7-3|-|TRBD2
TGTGCCAGCAGCTTAGAACCGACTAGCGGCTACAATGAGCAGTTCTTC
CASSLEPTSGYNEQFF
>TRBJ1-5|TRBV11-2|-|-
TGTGCCAGCAGCCAAGGGGGTTATCAGCCCCAGCATTTT
CASSQGGYQPQHF
>TRBJ2-5|TRBV12-3/TRBV12-4|few|TRBD2
TGTGCCAGCAGCCAGACTAGCGGGTCGACGACCCAGTACTTC
CASSQTSGSTTQYF
>TRBJ1-5|TRBV20-1|-|-
TGCAGTGCTAGGTGGGCAGGGGGCAATCAGCCCCAGCATTTT
CSARWAGGNQPQHF
>TRBJ2-1|TRBV4-1|-|-
TGCGCCAGCAGCTTTCCTACCGGCGATGAGCAGTTCTTC
CASSFPTGDEQFF
>TRBJ2-1|TRBV12-3/TRBV12-4|-|-
TGTGCCAGCAGTTTAGCGGTCAGGGCCCTCCCTTACAATGAGCAGTTCTTC
CASSLAVRALPYNEQFF
>TRBJ2-3|TRBV10-3|-|-
TGTGCCATCAGTGGGACCAACGAAGATACGCAGTATTTT
CAISGTNEDTQYF
>TRBJ2-7|TRBV6-5|few|-
TGTGCCAGCAGTTACCGTGAGGGAGGAGTCTACGAGCAGTACTTC
CASSYREGGVYEQYF
>TRBJ1-1|TRBV30|-|-
TGTGCCTGGAGTGTTCCGGGTTTGAACACTGAAGCTTTCTTT
CAWSVPGLNTEAFF
>TRBJ2-7|TRBV3-1|few|-
TGTGCCAGCAGCCAAGGGGGGACGGTCTACGAGCAGTACTTC
CASSQGGTVYEQYF
>TRBJ2-3|TRBV20-1|-|-
TGCAGTGCTAGTTTGCCAGGGCTCACAGATACGCAGTATTTT
CSASLPGLTDTQYF
>TRBJ2-1|TRBV5-1|-|-
TGCGCCAGCAGGAACGGCGGGACTTCCTACAATGAGCAGTTCTTC
CASRNGGTSYNEQFF